A selection of T cell receptor beta chains follows, all from one sample in a study of blood T cell repertoires in COVID-19. Repertoires were generated with immunoSEQ multiplex PCR, while TCRdb's copy carries only in-frame clones and drops some. The sample lists approximately 20,000 clones; around 86% were seen once. Input material: peripheral blood. The receptors were gathered from a man in his 70s with acute or convalescent COVID-19. Both conserved end residues are part of each CDR3. Each record gives: CDR3 protein, CDR3 DNA, J gene, V gene, clone size, D gene. A D gene is named only where the DNA matches it firmly. Rows may omit the clone size; those that give it use once, few, many or a size class.

CDR3 protein: CASSSVFTDTQYF
CDR3 DNA: TGTGCCAGCAGCTCGGTTTTCACAGATACGCAGTATTTT
J gene: TRBJ2-3
V gene: TRBV5-6
clone size: NA
D gene: NA

CDR3 protein: CASSLLKAEGGGLKEQFF
CDR3 DNA: TGTGCCAGCAGCTTGTTGAAGGCAGAAGGGGGAGGGCTAAAAGAGCAGTTCTTC
J gene: TRBJ2-1
V gene: TRBV7-2
clone size: NA
D gene: NA

CDR3 protein: CASSGTGQGQETQYF
CDR3 DNA: TGTGCCAGCAGCGGAACCGGACAGGGACAAGAGACCCAGTACTTC
J gene: TRBJ2-5
V gene: TRBV5-6
clone size: NA
D gene: TRBD1

CDR3 protein: CASSLGSNTDTQYF
CDR3 DNA: TGTGCCAGCAGCTTAGGTAGCAACACAGATACGCAGTATTTT
J gene: TRBJ2-3
V gene: TRBV7-9
clone size: few
D gene: NA

CDR3 protein: CASSFRGDEQFF
CDR3 DNA: TGCGCCAGCAGCTTCCGAGGCGATGAGCAGTTCTTC
J gene: TRBJ2-1
V gene: TRBV5-1
clone size: NA
D gene: NA

CDR3 protein: CASSIAAGLTTGELFF
CDR3 DNA: TGTGCCAGTAGTATAGCCGCGGGGCTAACCACCGGGGAGCTGTTTTTT
J gene: TRBJ2-2
V gene: TRBV19
clone size: NA
D gene: NA

CDR3 protein: CASSSLTAGEGAGELFF
CDR3 DNA: TGTGCCAGCAGCTCTCTGACAGCGGGAGAGGGGGCCGGGGAGCTGTTTTTT
J gene: TRBJ2-2
V gene: TRBV7-3
clone size: NA
D gene: TRBD2

CDR3 protein: CASLNYEQYF
CDR3 DNA: TGTGCCAGCTTAAATTACGAGCAGTACTTC
J gene: TRBJ2-7
V gene: TRBV27
clone size: NA
D gene: NA

CDR3 protein: CASSRDRGTDTQYF
CDR3 DNA: TGTGCCAGTAGCAGGGATCGGGGCACAGATACGCAGTATTTT
J gene: TRBJ2-3
V gene: TRBV19
clone size: NA
D gene: NA

CDR3 protein: CASSSYRQGRGREQYF
CDR3 DNA: TGTGCCAGCAGTTCTTACCGACAGGGAAGGGGAAGGGAGCAGTACTTC
J gene: TRBJ2-7
V gene: TRBV27
clone size: NA
D gene: TRBD1

CDR3 protein: CASSEVLAKNIQYF
CDR3 DNA: TGTGCCAGCAGTGAAGTACTAGCCAAAAACATTCAGTACTTC
J gene: TRBJ2-4
V gene: TRBV6-1
clone size: once
D gene: NA

CDR3 protein: CASSSGWSGKPGHSTRNEQFF
CDR3 DNA: TGTGCCAGCAGTTCAGGGTGGAGCGGGAAACCGGGCCACTCAACCCGCAATGAGCAGTTCTTC
J gene: TRBJ2-1
V gene: TRBV6-2/TRBV6-3
clone size: NA
D gene: TRBD2

CDR3 protein: CASSLAGGKSPLHF
CDR3 DNA: TGCGCCAGCAGCCTCGCAGGGGGTAAATCACCCCTCCACTTT
J gene: TRBJ1-6
V gene: TRBV4-3
clone size: once
D gene: TRBD1

CDR3 protein: CASRGQGESGELFF
CDR3 DNA: TGTGCCAGCAGGGGACAGGGGGAGAGCGGGGAGCTGTTTTTT
J gene: TRBJ2-2
V gene: TRBV28
clone size: NA
D gene: TRBD1

CDR3 protein: CASSSPGGASTDTQYF
CDR3 DNA: TGTGCCAGCAGTTCCCCCGGAGGGGCCAGCACAGATACGCAGTATTTT
J gene: TRBJ2-3
V gene: TRBV6-6
clone size: NA
D gene: NA

CDR3 protein: CASSLARVGSYEQYF
CDR3 DNA: TGCGCCAGCAGCTTGGCCCGGGTGGGCTCCTACGAGCAGTACTTC
J gene: TRBJ2-7
V gene: TRBV5-1
clone size: NA
D gene: NA

CDR3 protein: CASSLGGTGLRNTF
CDR3 DNA: TGTGCCAGCAGCTTGGGAGGGACAGGGTTGAGAAACACCTTC
J gene: TRBJ1-2
V gene: TRBV5-6
clone size: few
D gene: TRBD1

CDR3 protein: CASSFGASISYEQYF
CDR3 DNA: TGTGCCAGCAGCTTCGGAGCGAGCATTTCCTACGAGCAGTACTTC
J gene: TRBJ2-7
V gene: TRBV5-4
clone size: NA
D gene: NA

CDR3 protein: CASSAGLPSSYEQYF
CDR3 DNA: TGTGCCAGCAGCGCGGGACTTCCAAGCTCCTACGAGCAGTACTTC
J gene: TRBJ2-7
V gene: TRBV9
clone size: once
D gene: NA

CDR3 protein: CAISGRGSYEQYF
CDR3 DNA: TGTGCCATCAGTGGCAGGGGCTCCTACGAGCAGTACTTC
J gene: TRBJ2-7
V gene: TRBV10-3
clone size: NA
D gene: NA

CDR3 protein: CASSYSARNYGYTF
CDR3 DNA: TGTGCCAGCAGTTACTCGGCCCGAAACTATGGCTACACCTTC
J gene: TRBJ1-2
V gene: TRBV6-6
clone size: NA
D gene: NA

CDR3 protein: CASSLLTGVRDTQYF
CDR3 DNA: TGTGCCAGCAGTTTATTAACAGGGGTCCGAGATACGCAGTATTTT
J gene: TRBJ2-3
V gene: TRBV7-3
clone size: NA
D gene: TRBD1

CDR3 protein: CASSPLGTSGSEQYF
CDR3 DNA: TGTGCCAGCTCACCACTCGGGACTAGCGGGAGCGAGCAGTACTTC
J gene: TRBJ2-7
V gene: TRBV18
clone size: NA
D gene: TRBD2

CDR3 protein: CASSLGRGREQYF
CDR3 DNA: TGTGCCAGCAGTTTAGGCAGGGGGCGCGAGCAGTACTTC
J gene: TRBJ2-7
V gene: TRBV28
clone size: once
D gene: TRBD1

CDR3 protein: CASRRNEEQFF
CDR3 DNA: TGTGCCAGCAGACGAAATGAGGAGCAGTTCTTC
J gene: TRBJ2-1
V gene: TRBV6-5
clone size: NA
D gene: NA

CDR3 protein: CASSQGLHYEQYF
CDR3 DNA: TGCGCCAGCAGCCAGGGACTTCACTACGAGCAGTACTTC
J gene: TRBJ2-7
V gene: TRBV4-3
clone size: few
D gene: NA

CDR3 protein: CATSADPHGGQGPIEKLFF
CDR3 DNA: TGTGCCACCAGCGCTGATCCTCATGGGGGACAGGGTCCCATAGAAAAACTGTTTTTT
J gene: TRBJ1-4
V gene: TRBV24-1
clone size: NA
D gene: TRBD1

CDR3 protein: CASSQAGLDAGELFF
CDR3 DNA: TGTGCCAGCAGCCAGGCGGGACTAGACGCCGGGGAGCTGTTTTTT
J gene: TRBJ2-2
V gene: TRBV3-1/TRBV3-2
clone size: NA
D gene: TRBD2

CDR3 protein: CASSENRKQYF
CDR3 DNA: TGTGCCAGCAGTGAGAACAGGAAGCAGTACTTC
J gene: TRBJ2-7
V gene: TRBV6-1
clone size: NA
D gene: NA

CDR3 protein: CASSPGLEAFF
CDR3 DNA: TGTGCCAGCAGTCCCGGACTAGAAGCTTTCTTT
J gene: TRBJ1-1
V gene: TRBV6-2/TRBV6-3
clone size: NA
D gene: NA

CDR3 protein: CASSHQLRELYGYTF
CDR3 DNA: TGCGCCAGCAGCCACCAACTCAGGGAATTATATGGCTACACCTTC
J gene: TRBJ1-2
V gene: TRBV4-1
clone size: NA
D gene: NA

CDR3 protein: CAISLQDGSYSYNEQFF
CDR3 DNA: TGTGCCATCAGTCTGCAAGATGGCAGTTACTCCTACAATGAGCAGTTCTTC
J gene: TRBJ2-1
V gene: TRBV10-3
clone size: NA
D gene: NA

CDR3 protein: CAISEGQPDTQYF
CDR3 DNA: TGTGCCATCAGTGAGGGACAGCCAGATACGCAGTATTTT
J gene: TRBJ2-3
V gene: TRBV10-3
clone size: NA
D gene: NA

CDR3 protein: CATSSSGLAYNEQFF
CDR3 DNA: TGTGCCACCAGCAGCTCCGGACTAGCCTACAATGAGCAGTTCTTC
J gene: TRBJ2-1
V gene: TRBV15
clone size: once
D gene: TRBD2

CDR3 protein: CAISESYLVNEQYF
CDR3 DNA: TGTGCCATCAGTGAGTCTTATCTAGTCAACGAGCAGTACTTC
J gene: TRBJ2-7
V gene: TRBV10-3
clone size: NA
D gene: NA

CDR3 protein: CSVEVFEAGTQYF
CDR3 DNA: TGCAGCGTTGAAGTCTTCGAGGCGGGGACCCAGTACTTC
J gene: TRBJ2-5
V gene: TRBV29-1
clone size: once
D gene: NA

CDR3 protein: CSVEGGAEQKRFF
CDR3 DNA: TGCAGCGTGGAAGGTGGGGCAGAGCAGAAGCGGTTCTTC
J gene: TRBJ2-1
V gene: TRBV29-1
clone size: NA
D gene: NA